The 8 T cell receptor beta chains below come from one sample, sequenced in a study of shared clonotypes between healthy human individuals. Generated by immunoSEQ multiplex PCR, the TCRdb table keeps only in-frame clones and is missing some. The sample lists hundreds of thousands of clones; 55% to 85% were seen once. The sample taken for sequencing was memory CD4+ T cells sorted from blood. As for subset: CD45RA-negative fraction. The origin of the receptors is a woman aged 30 to 39 in good health.

This rearrangement joins TRBV6-5 to TRBJ1-5; TRBD1 matches at 7 bases. The CDR3 sequence is 15 residues long. With 2 bases clipped from V and 5 bases from J, the junction kept 6 bases outside the gene matches. In germline, CDR1 is MNHEY, CDR2 SVGAGI. CDR3 sequence: CASSYTGGTDQPQHF. In DNA, the CDR3 is TGTGCCAGCAGTTACACTGGGGGGACAGATCAGCCCCAGCATTTT.

This CDR3 is CASSFPGAPLTQYF. Here the CDR3 DNA reads TGTGCCAGCAGCTTCCCGGGGGCCCCCCTCACGCAGTATTTT. This chain links TRBV5-4 with TRBJ2-3; D is perhaps TRBD1 or TRBD2 (6 bases each). The CDR3 is 14 residues long. The V gene lost 2 bases and the J gene lost 9 bases, with 16 bases spanning the gap. Germline CDR1 is SGHNT and CDR2 is YYREEE (reference sequence).

The chain is built from TRBV5-1 and TRBJ2-5; D is undetermined. Germline V gene lookup returns CDR1 SGHRS and CDR2 YFSETQ. The V end lost 5 bases, the J end lost 5 bases, and 16 bases lay between the germline ends. This CDR3 has 14 amino acids. The CDR3 loop reads CASRAAVSSETQYF. CDR3 nucleotides: TGCGCCAGCAGAGCTGCGGTTTCTTCGGAGACCCAGTACTTC.

The V call is TRBV5-1, the J call TRBJ2-7; the D is unclear. V gave up 0 bases and J gave up 8 bases, with 12 bases separating them. The germline gives CDR1 SGHRS, CDR2 YFSETQ. The CDR3 has 13 residues. CDR3 nucleotide sequence: TGCGCCAGCAGCTTGGCCGGAAAGAGCCAGCAGTACTTC. The encoded protein is CASSLAGKSQQYF.

This clone has just one count. The chain recombines TRBV6-1 with TRBJ2-7, with D possibly being TRBD2 (6 bases). Trimming took 7 bases from V and 7 from J, leaving 17 bases between them. CDR3 length equals 13 residues. Per germline, CDR1 MNHNS and CDR2 SASEGT. This chain's CDR3 is CASTGWRAGEQYF. Written as DNA, the CDR3 is TGTGCCAGCACCGGGTGGAGGGCCGGTGAGCAGTACTTC.

As for this clone: In the same sample, other DNA sequences code for this CDR3. This sequence joins TRBV5-1 and TRBJ1-1; a possible D gene is TRBD1 (5 bases). This CDR3 contains 14 residues. Deletions cut 6 bases from V and 0 bases from J, with 12 bases between. Germline CDR1 reads SGHRS; CDR2 reads YFSETQ. The CDR3: CASKAGPMNTEAFF. Here the CDR3 DNA reads TGCGCCAGCAAGGCAGGGCCTATGAACACTGAAGCTTTCTTT.

The J gene is TRBJ2-7, the V gene TRBV2; the D is unclear. Trimming took 1 base from V and 0 from J, leaving 4 bases between them. This CDR3 comprises 13 residues. CDR1 SNHLY and CDR2 FYNNEI come from the germline V gene. The CDR3 sequence is CASSEGASYEQYF. In DNA form, the CDR3 reads TGTGCCAGCAGTGAAGGGGCCTCCTACGAGCAGTACTTC.

This sequence joins TRBV7-2 and TRBJ2-5; D gene unclear. The J call may be in error: the DNA end matches TRBJ2-7 better. Germline-derived CDR1 and CDR2 are SGHTA and FQGNSA. CDR3 size: 15 residues. CDR3 bases: TGTGCCAGCAGCTTAGTCGCGCTATTATCCTACGAGCAGTACTTC. The encoded protein is CASSLVALLSYEQYF.